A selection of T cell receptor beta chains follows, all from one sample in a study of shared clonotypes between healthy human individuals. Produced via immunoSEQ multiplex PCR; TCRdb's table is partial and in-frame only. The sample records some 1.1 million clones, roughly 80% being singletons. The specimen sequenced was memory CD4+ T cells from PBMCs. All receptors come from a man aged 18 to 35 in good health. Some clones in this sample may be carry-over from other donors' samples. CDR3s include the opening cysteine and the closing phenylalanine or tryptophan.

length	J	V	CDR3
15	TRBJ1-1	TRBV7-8	CASSLASGGRTEAFF
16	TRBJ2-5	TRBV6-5	CASSYRGQGRGETQYF
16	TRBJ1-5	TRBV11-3	CASSLERGSVNQPQHF
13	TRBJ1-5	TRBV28	CASSLRLNQPQHF
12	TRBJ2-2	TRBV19	CASNVGPGELFF
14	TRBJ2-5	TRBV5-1	CASSGGQGIETQYF
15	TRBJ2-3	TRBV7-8	CASSLKRQGVDTQYF
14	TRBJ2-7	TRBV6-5	CASSSYSGSYEQYF
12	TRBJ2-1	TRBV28	CASSLSSNEQFF
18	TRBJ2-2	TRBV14	CASSPGGRPGRGTGELFF
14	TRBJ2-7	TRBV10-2	CASSVQGYTYEQYF
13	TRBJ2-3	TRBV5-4	CASSLGLPDTQYF
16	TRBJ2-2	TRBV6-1	CASSEGQGSFAGELFF
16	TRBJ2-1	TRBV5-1	CASSPALASVNNEQFF
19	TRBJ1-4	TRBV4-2	CASSQEGTGTPVANEKLFF
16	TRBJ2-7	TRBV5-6	CASSLRTGGYGHEQYF
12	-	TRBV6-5	CASSRDGYEQYF
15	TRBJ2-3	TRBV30	CAWKGTAIGTDTQYF
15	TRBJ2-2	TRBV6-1	CASRHRERVSGELFF
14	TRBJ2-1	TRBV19	CASSISGGPSEQFF
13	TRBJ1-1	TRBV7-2	CASSLGSPTEAFF
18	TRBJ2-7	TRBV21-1	CANSKKSIGHRSSYEQYF
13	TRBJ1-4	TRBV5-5	CASSGQENEKLFF
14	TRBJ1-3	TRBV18	CASSPGSQGWAIYF
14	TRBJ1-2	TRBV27	CASSDRGEGDGYTF
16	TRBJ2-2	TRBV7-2	CASSLDSQGNTGELFF
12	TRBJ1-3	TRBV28	CASSFAGNTIYF
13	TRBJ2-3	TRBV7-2	CASSFGRTDTQYF
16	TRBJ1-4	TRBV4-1	CASSQDPWQLNEKLFF
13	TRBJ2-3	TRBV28	CASSSTETDTQYF
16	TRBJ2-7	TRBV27	CASSLLGRVQTYEQYF
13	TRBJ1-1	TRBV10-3	CASTGDLNTEAFF
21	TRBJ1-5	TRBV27	CASRYPGRGDVIANSNQPQHF
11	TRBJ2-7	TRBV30	CAWSGTSGQYF
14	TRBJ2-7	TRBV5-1	CASRPALSSYEQYF
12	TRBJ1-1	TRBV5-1	CASSFQGTEAFF
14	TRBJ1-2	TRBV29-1	CSVEDGDRGYGYTF
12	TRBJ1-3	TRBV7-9	CASSLTGNTIYF
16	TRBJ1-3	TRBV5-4	CASSLGSRSSGNTIYF
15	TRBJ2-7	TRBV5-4	CASTDRDRASYEQYF
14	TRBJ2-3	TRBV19	CASNSGRLTDTQYF
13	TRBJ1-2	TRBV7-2	CASSSQGIYGYTF
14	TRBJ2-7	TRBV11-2	CASSPRTGLGEQYF
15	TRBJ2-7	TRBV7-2	CASSFNRDRAYEQYF
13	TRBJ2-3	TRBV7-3	CASSLVAADTQYF
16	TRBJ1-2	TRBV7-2	CASSFKPGQGAVGYTF
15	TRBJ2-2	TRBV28	CASSAPMRFTGELFF
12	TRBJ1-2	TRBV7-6	CASSSSGYGYTF
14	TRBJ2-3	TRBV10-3	CAISGGQGADTQYF
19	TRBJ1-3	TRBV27	CASSSKYRDRGSPGNTIYF
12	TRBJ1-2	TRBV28	CASSLESYGYTF
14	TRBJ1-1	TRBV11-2	CASSRGQTVTEAFF
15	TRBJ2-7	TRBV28	CASGMRGLQSYEQYF
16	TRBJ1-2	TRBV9	CASSPQIGQGDSGYTF